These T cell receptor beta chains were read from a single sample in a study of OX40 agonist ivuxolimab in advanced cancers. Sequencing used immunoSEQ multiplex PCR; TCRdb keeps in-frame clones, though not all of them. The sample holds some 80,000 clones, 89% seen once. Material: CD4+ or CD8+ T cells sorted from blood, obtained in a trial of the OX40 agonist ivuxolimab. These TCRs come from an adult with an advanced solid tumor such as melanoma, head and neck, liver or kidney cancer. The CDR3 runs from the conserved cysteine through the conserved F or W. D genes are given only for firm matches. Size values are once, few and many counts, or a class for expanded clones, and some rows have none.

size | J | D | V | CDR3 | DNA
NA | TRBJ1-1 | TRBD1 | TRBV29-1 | CSVALLGTANTEAFF | TGCAGCGTTGCCCTCCTTGGGACAGCGAACACTGAAGCTTTCTTT
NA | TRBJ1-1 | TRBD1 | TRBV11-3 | CASSSRQGAEAFF | TGTGCCAGCAGCTCAAGACAGGGGGCGGAAGCTTTCTTT
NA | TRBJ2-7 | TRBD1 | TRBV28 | CASRGTGTGFYEQYF | TGTGCCAGCAGAGGGACCGGGACAGGGTTCTACGAGCAGTACTTC
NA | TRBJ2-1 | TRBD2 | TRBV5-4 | CASSFPSGSNEQFF | TGTGCCAGCAGCTTTCCTAGCGGGAGCAATGAGCAGTTCTTC
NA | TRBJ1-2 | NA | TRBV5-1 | CASSLWAGDYGYTF | TGCGCCAGCAGCTTATGGGCTGGGGACTATGGCTACACCTTC
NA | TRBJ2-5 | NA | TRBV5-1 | CASSPAPGSGETQYF | TGCGCCAGCAGCCCCGCGCCAGGGAGTGGCGAGACCCAGTACTTC
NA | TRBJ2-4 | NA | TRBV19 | CASSIVTGRQYF | TGTGCCAGTAGTATCGTTACGGGTCGGCAGTACTTC
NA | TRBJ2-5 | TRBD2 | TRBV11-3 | CASSSGLAGVGETQYF | TGTGCCAGCAGCTCGGGACTAGCGGGGGTAGGAGAGACCCAGTACTTC
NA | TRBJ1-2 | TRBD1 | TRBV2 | CASSGTGYGYTF | TGTGCCAGCAGTGGGACAGGCTATGGCTACACCTTC
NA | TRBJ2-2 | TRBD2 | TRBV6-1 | CASALAGGPGELFF | TGTGCCAGCGCTCTAGCGGGAGGCCCCGGGGAGCTGTTTTTT
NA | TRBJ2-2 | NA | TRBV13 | CASSSGTANTGELFF | TGTGCCAGCAGCTCCGGGACGGCGAACACCGGGGAGCTGTTTTTT
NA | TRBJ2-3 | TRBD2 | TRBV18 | CASSPILPSGTDTQYF | TGTGCCAGCTCACCGATCCTGCCTAGCGGGACAGATACGCAGTATTTT
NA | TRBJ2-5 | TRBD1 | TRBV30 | CALRQGGRETQYF | TGTGCCTTAAGACAGGGGGGTAGAGAGACCCAGTACTTC
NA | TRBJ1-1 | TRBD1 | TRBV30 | CAWAGQGRTEAFF | TGTGCCTGGGCGGGACAGGGGAGGACTGAAGCTTTCTTT
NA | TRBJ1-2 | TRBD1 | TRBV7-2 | CASSFPGTGGGDGYTF | TGTGCCAGCAGCTTCCCCGGGACAGGGGGCGGGGATGGCTACACCTTC
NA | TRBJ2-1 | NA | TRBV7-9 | CASSLGWGAYNEQFF | TGTGCCAGCAGCTTAGGATGGGGGGCTTACAATGAGCAGTTCTTC
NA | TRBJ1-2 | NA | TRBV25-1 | CASSGNRDRVSLTF | TGTGCCAGCAGTGGAAATCGAGACCGAGTCAGCCTCACCTTC
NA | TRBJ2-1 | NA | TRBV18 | CASSPREGAYGYNEQFF | TGTGCCAGCTCACCTAGGGAGGGGGCATATGGCTACAATGAGCAGTTCTTC
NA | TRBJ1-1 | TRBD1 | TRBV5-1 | CASSSGQGVTTEAFF | TGCGCCAGCAGCTCAGGGCAGGGGGTGACCACTGAAGCTTTCTTT
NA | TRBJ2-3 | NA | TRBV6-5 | CASTPNWEQYF | TGTGCCAGCACCCCCAATTGGGAGCAGTATTTT
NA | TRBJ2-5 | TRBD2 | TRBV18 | CASSPGTRGTQYF | TGTGCCAGCTCCCCCGGGACTAGGGGGACCCAGTACTTC
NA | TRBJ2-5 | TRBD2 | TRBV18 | CASSPLAASGSRETQYF | TGTGCCAGCTCACCACTCGCGGCTAGCGGGTCCCGAGAGACCCAGTACTTC
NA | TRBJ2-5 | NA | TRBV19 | CASSKGGPFQETQYF | TGTGCCAGTAGTAAAGGGGGGCCCTTTCAAGAGACCCAGTACTTC
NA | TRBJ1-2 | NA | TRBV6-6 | CASSYRDRGYTF | TGTGCCAGCAGCTACCGGGACCGGGGCTACACCTTC
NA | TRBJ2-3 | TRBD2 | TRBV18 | CASSQAGGRTDTQYF | TGTGCCAGCTCACAAGCGGGAGGGCGCACAGATACGCAGTATTTT
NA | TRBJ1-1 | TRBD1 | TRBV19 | CASSNDRGRIKNTEAFF | TGTGCCAGTAGTAACGACAGGGGGCGTATAAAGAACACTGAAGCTTTCTTT
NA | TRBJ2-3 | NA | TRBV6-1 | CASSEGQEGADTQYF | TGTGCCAGCAGTGAGGGACAAGAGGGTGCAGATACGCAGTATTTT
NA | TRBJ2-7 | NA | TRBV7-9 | CASSYPPSGYEQYF | TGTGCCAGCAGCTACCCCCCAAGCGGCTACGAGCAGTACTTC
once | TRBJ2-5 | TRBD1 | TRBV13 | CASSLDRAETQYF | TGTGCCAGCAGCTTGGACAGGGCGGAGACCCAGTACTTC
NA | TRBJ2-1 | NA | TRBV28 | CASSRIGGYEQFF | TGTGCCAGCAGTCGTATAGGGGGGTATGAGCAGTTCTTC
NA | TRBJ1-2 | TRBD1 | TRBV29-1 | CSVAGTGYGYTF | TGCAGCGTTGCCGGGACAGGATATGGCTACACCTTC
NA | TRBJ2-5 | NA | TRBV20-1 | CCFVHQETQYF | TGCTGCTTTGTCCACCAAGAGACCCAGTACTTC
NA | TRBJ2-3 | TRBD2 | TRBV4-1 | CASGLASTDTQYF | TGCGCCAGCGGACTAGCCAGCACAGATACGCAGTATTTT
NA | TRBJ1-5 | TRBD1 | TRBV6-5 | CASTPAGGPNQPQHF | TGTGCCAGCACCCCAGCAGGGGGGCCCAATCAGCCCCAGCATTTT
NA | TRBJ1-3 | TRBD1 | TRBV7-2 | CASSLSAGGSGNTIYF | TGTGCCAGCAGCTTATCGGCAGGGGGCTCTGGAAACACCATATATTTT
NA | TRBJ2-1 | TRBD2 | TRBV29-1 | CSVEDPGERGFWNEQFF | TGCAGCGTTGAAGATCCGGGCGAGCGGGGGTTTTGGAATGAGCAGTTCTTC
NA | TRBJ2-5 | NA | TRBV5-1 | CASSLTLGFQETQYF | TGCGCCAGCAGCTTGACCCTAGGGTTCCAAGAGACCCAGTACTTC
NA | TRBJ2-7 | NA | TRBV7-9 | CASSRGVPYEQYF | TGTGCCAGCAGCCGCGGTGTCCCCTACGAGCAGTACTTC
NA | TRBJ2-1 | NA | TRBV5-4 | CASSLQGAGEQFF | TGTGCCAGCAGCCTACAGGGAGCTGGAGAGCAGTTCTTC
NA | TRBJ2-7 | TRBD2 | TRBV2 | CASSDEGLAAFEQYF | TGTGCCAGCAGTGATGAGGGACTAGCGGCTTTCGAGCAGTACTTC
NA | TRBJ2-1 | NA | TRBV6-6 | CASSPGTLSGNEQFF | TGTGCCAGCAGTCCTGGGACATTAAGTGGGAATGAGCAGTTCTTC
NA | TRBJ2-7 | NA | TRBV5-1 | CASSLQPPYEQYF | TGCGCCAGCAGCTTGCAGCCGCCCTACGAGCAGTACTTC
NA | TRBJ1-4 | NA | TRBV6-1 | CASTFQGGKNEKLFF | TGTGCCAGCACCTTTCAGGGAGGGAAAAATGAAAAACTGTTTTTT
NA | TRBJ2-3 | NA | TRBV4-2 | CASSLDRDTQYF | TGTGCCAGCAGCCTAGACCGAGATACGCAGTATTTT
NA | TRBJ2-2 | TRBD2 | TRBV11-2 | CASSLISGGAYTGELFF | TGTGCCAGCAGCTTAATAAGCGGGGGGGCCTATACCGGGGAGCTGTTTTTT